This record concerns one TCR beta chain sequence. V lost 5 bases, J lost 8 bases, and 15 bases lay in between. The CDR3 totals 14 residues. From germline, CDR1 is SNHLY and CDR2 FYNNEI. The source of the sample is a study of blood T cell repertoires in COVID-19. At the level of the study: The origin of the acute and convalescent COVID-19 samples was the United States, Italy and Spain.

In the original analysis: Researchers report that nucleated cell counts were estimated from reference gene primer amplification. This table comes from immunoSEQ multiplex PCR, and its TCRdb copy is limited to in-frame clones, with some not included. That table furnishes V, J and clone size, whereas the DNA furnished D and trimming. The sample contains about 190,000 clones, about 90% of which appear only once. The source of this sequence is a man aged 45-65 years with acute or convalescent COVID-19. This chain connects TRBV2 to TRBJ1-4; possibly TRBD1 for D (6 bases). The specimen sequenced was peripheral blood. CDR3 sequence: CASSPGASGEKLFF. Written as DNA, the CDR3 is TGTGCCAGCAGTCCAGGGGCCTCGGGGGAAAAACTGTTTTTT.